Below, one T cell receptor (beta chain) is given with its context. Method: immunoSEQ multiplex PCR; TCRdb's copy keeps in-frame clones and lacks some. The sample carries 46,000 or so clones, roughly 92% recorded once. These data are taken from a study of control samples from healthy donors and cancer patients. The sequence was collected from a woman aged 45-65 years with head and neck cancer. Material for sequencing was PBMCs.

The CDR3 DNA reads as TGCAGCGTTGCGGGATACTCTCAAGAGACCCAGTACTTC. Its protein is CSVAGYSQETQYF. V usage is TRBV29-1 and J usage is TRBJ2-5; maybe TRBD2 (5 bases). The CDR3 spans 13 residues. Deletions cut 4 bases from V and 2 bases from J, with 11 bases between. CDR1 and CDR2 (germline): SQVTM, ANQGSEA.